A selection of T cell receptor beta chains follows, all from one sample in a study of OX40 agonist ivuxolimab in advanced cancers. The assay was immunoSEQ multiplex PCR, and TCRdb's table has in-frame clones only and misses some. The sample lists 57,000 or so clones; roughly 80% were seen once. The source material was CD4+ or CD8+ T cells sorted from blood, sampled in a trial of the OX40 agonist ivuxolimab. The receptor source for this set is an adult with an advanced solid tumor such as melanoma, head and neck, liver or kidney cancer. CDR3s include the opening cysteine and the closing phenylalanine or tryptophan. A D gene is named only where the DNA matches it firmly. Size values are once, few and many counts, or a class for expanded clones, and some rows have none.

>-|13|-|TRBJ2-5|TRBV6-1
TGTGCCAGCAGGTTACAGCTACAAGAGACCCAGTACTTC
CASRLQLQETQYF
>-|14|-|TRBJ1-1|TRBV10-3
TGTGCCATCAGTGAAGTTGGCAGGGACACTGAAGCTTTCTTT
CAISEVGRDTEAFF
>-|16|-|TRBJ2-3|TRBV7-3
TGTGCCAGCAGCGTAGGGCGGGGGCAGGGAGGAGATACGCAGTATTTT
CASSVGRGQGGDTQYF
>-|15|TRBD2|TRBJ2-5|TRBV7-9
TGTGCCAGCAGCCTTGGCGGGGGACGTGAAGAGACCCAGTACTTC
CASSLGGGREETQYF
>few|15|TRBD1|TRBJ1-1|TRBV7-3
TGTGCCAGCAGCCGGGACAGCTCCCTGAACACTGAAGCTTTCTTT
CASSRDSSLNTEAFF
>few|13|TRBD2|TRBJ2-5|TRBV7-3
TGTGCCAGCAGCTTGGGCGGGGGAGAGACCCAGTACTTC
CASSLGGGETQYF
>-|14|TRBD1|TRBJ1-1|TRBV6-5
TGTGCCAGCAGTTCCCACGACAGGGACACTGAAGCTTTCTTT
CASSSHDRDTEAFF
>-|15|TRBD2|TRBJ2-7|TRBV7-9
TGTGCCAGCAGCCCCTCAGTGGCGGGGGGCGGTGAGCAGTACTTC
CASSPSVAGGGEQYF
>-|15|TRBD1|TRBJ2-2|TRBV19
TGTGCCAGTAGCACCGGGACAGGAGGCACCGGGGAGCTGTTTTTT
CASSTGTGGTGELFF
>-|11|-|TRBJ1-5|TRBV28
TGTGCCAGCAGTTCGTATCAGCCCCAGCATTTT
CASSSYQPQHF
>-|13|-|TRBJ1-5|TRBV30
TGTGCCTGGAATATAGACGGGAATCAGCCCCAGCATTTT
CAWNIDGNQPQHF
>-|13|-|TRBJ2-3|TRBV11-2
TGTGCCAGCAGCTTGGGCCACACAGATACGCAGTATTTT
CASSLGHTDTQYF
>-|15|TRBD1|TRBJ2-2|TRBV5-1
TGCGCCAGCAGCAAAGGACAGGGAGGCGCCGGGGAGCTGTTTTTT
CASSKGQGGAGELFF
>-|17|-|TRBJ2-7|TRBV25-1
TGTGCCAGCAGTGAGCCCCCTAATGTCGCAGGCTCCTACGAGCAGTACTTC
CASSEPPNVAGSYEQYF
>-|15|-|TRBJ2-7|TRBV10-3
TGTGCCATCAGTGACTCGAGGAAACTCTCCTACGAGCAGTACTTC
CAISDSRKLSYEQYF
>-|12|-|TRBJ2-2|TRBV30
TGTGCCTGGAGTGTACTGAAAGAGGAGCTGTTTTTT
CAWSVLKEELFF
>-|16|-|TRBJ2-3|TRBV21-1
TGTGCCAGCAGCAAAAGGGCGGGGCCGAACACAGATACGCAGTATTTT
CASSKRAGPNTDTQYF
>-|15|TRBD1|TRBJ2-7|TRBV6-5
TGTGCCAGCAGTTTTTTCCGGACAGGGGGCTACGAGCAGTACTTC
CASSFFRTGGYEQYF
>-|13|-|TRBJ1-5|TRBV9
TGTGCCAGCAGCGAGGGGGGGAATCAGCCCCAGCATTTT
CASSEGGNQPQHF
>-|13|-|TRBJ1-1|TRBV7-6
TGTGCCAGCAGCACCCAAGGAGGGACTGAAGCTTTCTTT
CASSTQGGTEAFF
>-|16|TRBD2|TRBJ2-3|TRBV5-1
TGCGCCAGCAGCTTGGGGTCTAGCGGGAGCACAGATACGCAGTATTTT
CASSLGSSGSTDTQYF
>-|13|-|TRBJ1-3|TRBV19
TGTGCCGCAAAACAGGGTAATGGAAACACCATATATTTT
CAAKQGNGNTIYF
>-|19|TRBD1|TRBJ2-3|TRBV2
TGTGCCAGCAGCTCCCCGGTCGGAAGAGGGACAGGGCGAGCGGATACGCAGTATTTT
CASSSPVGRGTGRADTQYF
>-|15|TRBD2|TRBJ2-1|TRBV9
TGTGCCAGCAGCGTATCTAGCGGGGGGGCAGGAGAGCAGTTCTTC
CASSVSSGGAGEQFF
>-|17|TRBD1|TRBJ2-2|TRBV11-3
TGTGCCAGCAGCTTCCTCCCCGGGACAGGGAACACCGGGGAGCTGTTTTTT
CASSFLPGTGNTGELFF
>-|15|TRBD1|TRBJ1-4|TRBV6-1
TGTGCCAGCAGGGATAACAGGGGATCCGGAGAAAAACTGTTTTTT
CASRDNRGSGEKLFF
>-|16|TRBD2|TRBJ2-1|TRBV13
TGTGCCAGCAGCCCCCCCACTAGCGGGGGATTAAATGAGCAGTTCTTC
CASSPPTSGGLNEQFF